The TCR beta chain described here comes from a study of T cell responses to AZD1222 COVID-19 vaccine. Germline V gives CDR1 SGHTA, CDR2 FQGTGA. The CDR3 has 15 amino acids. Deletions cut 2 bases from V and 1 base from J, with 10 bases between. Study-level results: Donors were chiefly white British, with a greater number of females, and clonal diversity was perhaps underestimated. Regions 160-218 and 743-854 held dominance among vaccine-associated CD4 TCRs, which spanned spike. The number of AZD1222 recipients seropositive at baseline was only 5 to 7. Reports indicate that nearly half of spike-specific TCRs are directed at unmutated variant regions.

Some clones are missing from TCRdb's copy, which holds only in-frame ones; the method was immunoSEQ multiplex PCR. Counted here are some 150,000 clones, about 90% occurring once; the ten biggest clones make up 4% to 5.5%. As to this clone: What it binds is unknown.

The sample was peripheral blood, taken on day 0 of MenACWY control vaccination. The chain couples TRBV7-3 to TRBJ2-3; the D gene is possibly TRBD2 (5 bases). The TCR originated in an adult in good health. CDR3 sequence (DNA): TGTGCCAGCAGCTTAGTCGCCGGGGGCACAGATACGCAGTATTTT. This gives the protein CASSLVAGGTDTQYF.